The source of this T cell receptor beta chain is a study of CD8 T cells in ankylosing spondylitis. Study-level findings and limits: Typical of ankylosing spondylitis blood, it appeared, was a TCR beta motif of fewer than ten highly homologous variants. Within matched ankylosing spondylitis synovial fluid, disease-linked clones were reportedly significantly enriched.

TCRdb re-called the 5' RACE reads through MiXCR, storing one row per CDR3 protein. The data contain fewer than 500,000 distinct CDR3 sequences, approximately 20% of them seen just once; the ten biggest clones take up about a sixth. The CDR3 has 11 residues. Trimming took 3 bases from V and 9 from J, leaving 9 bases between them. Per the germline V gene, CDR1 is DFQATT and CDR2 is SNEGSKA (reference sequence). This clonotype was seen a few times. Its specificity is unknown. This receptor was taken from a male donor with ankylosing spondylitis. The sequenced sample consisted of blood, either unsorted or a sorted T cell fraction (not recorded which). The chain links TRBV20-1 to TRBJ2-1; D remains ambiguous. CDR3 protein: CSASSGVEQFF. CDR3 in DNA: TGCAGTGCTAGTTCGGGTGTTGAGCAGTTCTTC.